This TCR beta chain was documented in a study of blood T cells in healthy people across ages. Germline lookup yields CDR1 MNHNS and CDR2 SASEGT. Trimming took 11 bases from V and 0 from J; bases not matched to a gene: 9. CDR3 length equals 17 residues. PCR was performed a second time for 7 to 11 cycles using a sample-barcoded 5' primer and a J-beta primer mix. TCRdb reprocessed the 5' RACE reads with MiXCR, giving one entry per CDR3 protein. The sample yields around 1,900,000 distinct CDR3 sequences, around 42% seen once. Sequenced: blood. This TCR derives from a human donor in good health. The chain uses TRBV6-1 and TRBJ2-6; TRBD1 matches at 11 bases. Written as DNA, the CDR3 is TGTGCCGGTGAACAGGACAGGGGGCACTCTGGGGCCAACGTCCTGACTTTC. Its protein product is CAGEQDRGHSGANVLTF.